These 20 T cell receptor beta chains were sequenced from one sample in a study of OX40 agonist ivuxolimab in advanced cancers. Data came from immunoSEQ multiplex PCR; TCRdb stores just in-frame clones and leaves some out. The sample lists about 58,000 clones; about nine tenths were seen once. The sequencing used CD4+ or CD8+ T cells sorted from blood, collected in a trial of the OX40 agonist ivuxolimab. Source of these receptors: an adult with an advanced solid tumor such as melanoma, head and neck, liver or kidney cancer.

As regards this clone: The junction does not match germline at one end; this may be a read error. The rearrangement joins TRBV7-7 to TRBJ2-5; D tentatively fits TRBD1 or TRBD2 (6 bases each). The CDR3 spans 15 residues. Germline lookup yields CDR1 SSHAT and CDR2 FNYEAQ (reference sequence). The CDR3: CASSLEGGYQETQYF. CDR3 nucleotide sequence: TGTGCTAGCAGCTTAGAAGGGGGGTACCAAGAGACCCAGTACTTC.

The rearrangement joins TRBV2 to TRBJ2-3, with 7 bases fitting TRBD2. Germline CDR1 and CDR2: SNHLY and FYNNEI. CDR3 size: 15 residues. V shed 5 bases, J shed 0 bases, and the junction held 5 bases outside the gene matches. CDR3 residues: CASSLLAVSTDTQYF. In DNA, the CDR3 is TGTGCCAGCAGTCTCCTAGCGGTCAGCACAGATACGCAGTATTTT.

The DNA of the CDR3 is TGTGCCAGCAGCTCCGACATCCTCAATCAGCCCCAGCATTTT. It translates to CASSSDILNQPQHF. V and J are TRBV5-5 and TRBJ1-5; D is unresolved. This CDR3 is built from 14 residues. With 3 bases removed from V and 3 bases from J, the gap between germline ends came to 10 bases. Per the germline V gene, CDR1 is SGHKS and CDR2 is YYEKEE (reference sequence).

V usage is TRBV2 and J usage is TRBJ2-1; D is unclear. V lost 8 bases to trimming and J lost 5 bases, with 19 bases between them. This CDR3 has 15 amino acids. Per germline, CDR1 SNHLY and CDR2 FYNNEI. The DNA of the CDR3 is TGTGCCAGCGATGGGTCCCGAGTAGTCCACAATGAGCAGTTCTTC. Protein: CASDGSRVVHNEQFF.

V is TRBV7-3 and J is TRBJ1-1; no reliable D call. Germline CDR1 SGHTA, CDR2 FQGTGA. V lost 3 bases and J 0 bases, leaving 8 bases between the germline ends. The CDR3 is 14 residues long. The CDR3 spells CASSLDGLNTEAFF. The CDR3 DNA is TGTGCCAGCAGCTTGGACGGTTTGAACACTGAAGCTTTCTTT.

The V call is TRBV7-6, the J call TRBJ2-7; TRBD2 might be the D (6 bases). Germline V gene lookup returns CDR1 SGHVS and CDR2 FNYEAQ. Trimming shortened V by 0 bases and J by 3 bases, and 12 bases separated the two germline ends. The CDR3 has 15 residues. The CDR3 DNA follows: TGTGCCAGCAGCTTAGCGGACGCGGGGTACTACGAGCAGTACTTC. Translated: CASSLADAGYYEQYF.

The rearrangement joins TRBV5-1 to TRBJ2-4; D gene unclear. This CDR3 has 15 residues. V was clipped by 0 bases and J by 0 bases, with 7 bases between them. Germline CDR1 is SGHRS and CDR2 is YFSETQ. The DNA of the CDR3 is TGCGCCAGCAGCTTGGCTTCAGTAGCCAAAAACATTCAGTACTTC. Residues: CASSLASVAKNIQYF.

The rearrangement links TRBV19 to TRBJ2-3; possibly TRBD1 for D (5 bases). Trimming left V 5 bases short and J 6 bases short, with 18 bases between. The length of the CDR3 is 15 residues. Germline V CDR1 and CDR2: LNHDA, SQIVND (reference sequence). CDR3 loop: CASSSDSPLGDTQYF. In DNA form, the CDR3 reads TGTGCCAGTAGTTCTGACAGTCCCTTGGGGGATACGCAGTATTTT.

The rearrangement uses TRBV7-9 and TRBJ1-2; D unclear. CDR1 and CDR2 (germline): SEHNR, FQNEAQ (reference sequence). This CDR3 is 14 amino acids long. V was pared by 5 bases and J by 3 bases, with 13 bases between. The CDR3 spells CASSRTGRDYGYTF. CDR3 nucleotides: TGTGCCAGCAGCCGGACCGGACGGGACTATGGCTACACCTTC. Full variable domain (remainder filled in from reference TRBV7-9 and TRBJ1-2): DTGVSQNPRHKITKRGQNVTFRCDPISEHNRLYWYRQTLGQGPEFLTYFQNEAQLEKSRLLSDRFSAERPKGSFSTLEIQRTEQGDSAMYLCASSRTGRDYGYTFGSGTRLTVV.

This sequence joins TRBV27 and TRBJ1-1; possible D gene TRBD1, 5 bases. V was clipped by 0 bases and J by 2 bases, with 7 bases between them. Germline CDR1 is MNHEY and CDR2 is SMNVEV (reference sequence). This CDR3 spans 14 amino acids. CDR3 coding DNA: TGTGCCAGCAGTTTATCGACAGCTAACACTGAAGCTTTCTTT. Its protein product is CASSLSTANTEAFF.

The chain combines TRBV5-1 with TRBJ2-5, with D possibly TRBD2 on 6 matching bases. Trimming took off 1 base at V and 2 bases at J, with 12 bases between the two ends. The CDR3 spans 15 residues. Germline CDR1 is SGHRS and CDR2 is YFSETQ. The CDR3 loop reads CASSLLGGGQETQYF. In DNA, the CDR3 is TGCGCCAGCAGCTTGTTGGGAGGCGGGCAAGAGACCCAGTACTTC.

This chain connects TRBV6-6 to TRBJ2-1, with 8 bases identical to TRBD2. V gave up 4 bases and J gave up 4 bases; unmatched junction bases: 9. CDR1 is MNHNY, CDR2 SVGAGI, per germline (reference sequence). There are 16 residues in the CDR3. The CDR3 here is CASSSAGAGGYNEQFF. The CDR3, as DNA: TGTGCCAGCAGTTCAGCGGGAGCTGGCGGTTACAATGAGCAGTTCTTC.

This chain joins TRBV21-1 and TRBJ2-3; TRBD2 reflects the table's D call only, with no check against the DNA. TRBV21-1 is reported as a pseudogene. This CDR3 is built from 18 residues. CDR3 nucleotide sequence: TGTGCCAGCAGCAACACTAGCGGGAGGAACGGGGGCACAGATACGCAGTATTTT. It translates to CASSNTSGRNGGTDTQYF.

The chain recombines TRBV5-1 with TRBJ1-3; no clear D gene. This CDR3 is built from 15 residues. V lost 0 bases and J lost 0, with 7 bases in between. Germline lookup yields CDR1 SGHRS and CDR2 YFSETQ. CDR3 bases: TGCGCCAGCAGCTTGGCTGGCAACTCTGGAAACACCATATATTTT. Its protein is CASSLAGNSGNTIYF.

The chain recombines TRBV27 with TRBJ2-7; 12 nucleotides agree with TRBD2. CDR3 size: 13 residues. The V gene's germline CDR1 is MNHEY and CDR2 SMNVEV (reference sequence). The trim removed 6 bases at V and 12 bases at J, leaving 9 bases unmatched. The CDR3 reads CASSPTSGRLPYF. CDR3 in DNA: TGTGCCAGCAGCCCAACTAGCGGGAGGCTCCCGTACTTC.

The rearrangement uses TRBV7-2 and TRBJ1-2; D gene unclear. V was shortened by 3 bases and J by 4 bases, with 12 bases between the two germline ends. The CDR3 consists of 14 residues. The germline V gene encodes CDR1 SGHTA and CDR2 FQGNSA. In DNA, the CDR3 is TGTGCCAGCAGCTTTAGGGAGTCCGCCTATGGCTACACCTTC. Translated, it gives CASSFRESAYGYTF. Complete variable domain (other parts from reference TRBV7-2 and TRBJ1-2): GAGVSQSPSNKVTEKGKDVELRCDPISGHTALYWYRQSLGQGLEFLIYFQGNSAPDKSGLPSDRFSAERTGGSVSTLTIQRTQQEDSAVYLCASSFRESAYGYTFGSGTRLTVV.

The CDR3 region is CASSLAGQGAKETQYF. In nucleotides, the CDR3 is TGTGCCAGCAGCTTAGCGGGACAGGGGGCCAAGGAGACCCAGTACTTC. The J gene is TRBJ2-5, the V gene TRBV7-9, with TRBD1 identical over 12 bases. After removal of 0 bases from V and 5 bases from J, the junction contained 4 bases not matched to a gene. The CDR3 is made up of 16 amino acids. In germline, CDR1 is SEHNR, CDR2 FQNEAQ (reference sequence).

The J gene is TRBJ2-3, the V gene TRBV27; the D gene is possibly TRBD2 (6 bases). The CDR3 sequence is 15 residues long. Germline assignment: CDR1 MNHEY and CDR2 SMNVEV (reference sequence). V lost 3 bases, J lost 2 bases, and 12 bases lay in between. DNA for the CDR3: TGTGCCAGCAGTTTTGAGGGAGGACACACAGATACGCAGTATTTT. Its translation: CASSFEGGHTDTQYF.

The rearrangement joins TRBV7-3 to TRBJ2-1; 9 positions match TRBD2. The CDR3 has 15 residues. The V segment lost 5 bases and the J segment 8 bases; nucleotides outside the gene matches: 10. Germline assignment: CDR1 SGHTA and CDR2 FQGTGA. The CDR3, as DNA: TGTGCCAGCAGCGAAGCGGGAGGAAGAGCGGATGAGCAGTTCTTC. This translates into CASSEAGGRADEQFF.

This chain joins TRBV7-6 and TRBJ2-6; the D gene is possibly TRBD2 (7 bases). CDR1 is SGHVS, CDR2 FNYEAQ, per germline. The CDR3 consists of 18 residues. Trimming removed 2 bases from V and 1 base from J, with 15 bases in between. This CDR3 reads CASSLNPGEGSGANVLTF. CDR3 DNA: TGTGCCAGCAGCTTAAATCCAGGGGAGGGTTCTGGGGCCAACGTCCTGACTTTC.